The 11 T cell receptor beta chains reported below all come from one sample, sequenced in a study of response to subunit inactivated influenza vaccine (dated by TCRdb to the late 2010s). The library was prepared using RT-PCR. The listed sequencing device is Illumina HiSeq 2500. Starting from the raw public reads, TCRdb applied fastp trimming at Q25, assembled clones with MiXCR and retained in-frame beta chains. Duplicate CDR3 protein sequences are folded into a single record with the most common DNA and genes. The sample includes hundreds of thousands of distinct CDR3 sequences, with approximately 17% observed a single time. Roughly 11% of the sample lies in the top ten. Material: PBMCs from blood, obtained roughly 5 days after vaccination. These receptors were collected from a man in his fifties who received an inactivated influenza vaccine. Donor details come from another sample of the same person, matched by shared clones.

The J gene is TRBJ2-1, the V gene TRBV7-2; no firm D call. The V end lost 6 bases, the J end lost 3 bases, and 12 bases lay between the germline ends. Germline V gives CDR1 SGHTA, CDR2 FQGNSA. The CDR3 is made up of 14 amino acids. CDR3 region: CASRPLAVYNEQFF. DNA of the CDR3: TGTGCCAGCAGGCCGTTGGCGGTCTACAATGAGCAGTTCTTC.

This sequence joins TRBV6-1 and TRBJ2-5; D is tentatively TRBD1 or TRBD2 (5 bases each). This CDR3 comprises 15 residues. Trimming took off 1 base at V and 5 bases at J, with 14 bases between the two ends. Germline V gene data show CDR1 as MNHNS and CDR2 as SASEGT. In nucleotides, the CDR3 is TGTGCCAGCAGTGAAGGGGACCGTGCCCTCGAGACCCAGTACTTC. Protein product: CASSEGDRALETQYF.

The gene calls are TRBV5-5 and TRBJ2-2; 7 bases align to TRBD2. After removal of 2 bases from V and 4 bases from J, the junction contained 5 bases not matched to a gene. The CDR3 contains 15 residues. From germline, CDR1 is SGHKS and CDR2 YYEKEE (reference sequence). The CDR3 DNA reads as TGTGCCAGCAGCTTCGCGGGAGTAGGCACCGGGGAGCTGTTTTTT. The encoded protein is CASSFAGVGTGELFF.

V is TRBV11-2 and J is TRBJ2-7, with TRBD2 as a possible D gene (6 bases). This CDR3 is built from 15 residues. The ends were cut back, 6 bases at V and 4 bases at J, with 19 bases in the middle. Germline assignment: CDR1 SGHAT and CDR2 FQNNGV. The CDR3 spells CASRPIRRRGYEQYF. CDR3 DNA sequence: TGTGCCAGCAGACCCATACGCCGGCGGGGATACGAGCAGTACTTC.

At least ten counts were recorded for this clonotype. CDR3: CSAEGVFGGTEQFF. The CDR3 coding sequence is TGCAGTGCAGAAGGGGTTTTTGGCGGGACTGAGCAGTTCTTC. The chain is built from TRBV20-1 and TRBJ2-1, with a weak D call TRBD2 (6 bases). CDR3 length: 14 residues. V was trimmed by 6 bases and J by 9 bases, leaving 21 bases between them. Germline CDR1 and CDR2: DFQATT and SNEGSKA (reference sequence).

CDR3 protein: CSVEFVDDSSYNEQFF. As DNA, the CDR3 is TGCAGCGTTGAATTTGTAGACGACAGCTCCTACAATGAGCAGTTCTTC. The chain employs TRBV29-1 and TRBJ2-1; D possibly corresponds to TRBD1 (5 bases). CDR1 and CDR2 from the germline V gene are SQVTM and ANQGSEA. This CDR3 spans 16 amino acids. Trimming left V 2 bases short and J 0 bases short, with 14 bases between.

V is TRBV12-3 or TRBV12-4 and J is TRBJ2-3; TRBD1 is a possible D gene (6 bases). The V gene lost 6 bases and the J gene lost 1 base, with 20 bases spanning the gap. There are 17 residues in the CDR3. As DNA, the CDR3 is TGTGCCAGCAGCCCGGGACACCCACTACCTGGCACAGATACGCAGTATTTT. It encodes CASSPGHPLPGTDTQYF.

This clonotype came up a few times. The chain links TRBV6-6 to TRBJ2-7; TRBD2 aligns across 8 bases. Trimming at V came to 9 bases and at J to 6 bases, leaving 10 bases not matched to a gene. The V gene's germline CDR1 is MNHNY and CDR2 SVGAGI (reference sequence). CDR3 size: 13 residues. CDR3 region: CASANREGREQYF. In nucleotides, the CDR3 is TGTGCCAGTGCCAACCGGGAGGGCCGCGAGCAGTACTTC.

The chain recombines TRBV10-3 with TRBJ2-4, with D perhaps matching TRBD2 (6 bases). This CDR3 spans 16 amino acids. The germline V gene encodes CDR1 ENHRY and CDR2 SYGVKD. V lost 3 bases and J 0 bases, leaving 12 bases between the germline ends. DNA of the CDR3: TGTGCCATCAGTGAAAGGTCGGGGGTAGCCAAAAACATTCAGTACTTC. Its translation: CAISERSGVAKNIQYF.

A few counts support this clonotype. In DNA, the CDR3 is TGTGCCAGCAGTGAGGGGACAGGAGGTTATGGCTACACCTTC. Protein product: CASSEGTGGYGYTF. This chain joins TRBV25-1 and TRBJ1-2; 8 nucleotides align to TRBD1. After removal of 3 bases from V and 5 bases from J, the junction contained 5 bases not matched to a gene. The CDR3 sequence is 14 residues long. Germline V lookup: CDR1 MGHDK, CDR2 SYGVNS.

The chain is built from TRBV5-6 and TRBJ2-7; maybe TRBD1 (5 bases). V was clipped by 1 base and J by 0 bases, with 11 bases between them. Germline lookup yields CDR1 SGHDT and CDR2 YYEEEE. CDR3 length equals 15 residues. CDR3 sequence reads: CASSLPGADSYEQYF. CDR3 in DNA: TGTGCCAGCAGCTTGCCTGGGGCGGACTCCTACGAGCAGTACTTC.